This paragraph covers one T cell receptor (beta chain) sequence. Germline CDR1 is SGHNT and CDR2 is YENEEA. This CDR3 comprises 14 residues. Trimming pared 1 base from V and 6 bases from J, leaving 9 bases between. This sample was taken from a study of blood T cell repertoires in COVID-19. Study in general: Acute and convalescent COVID-19 samples came from the United States, Italy and Spain. Nucleic acid was either cDNA or gDNA, and it came from T cells, B-cell-depleted T cells, or PBMCs.

Per the authors' pipeline: Reference gene primer amplification gave nucleated cell count estimates. The table came from immunoSEQ multiplex PCR; TCRdb's copy has only in-frame clones and leaves some out. V and J calls and clone size come straight from that table; D and trimming were deduced from the DNA. Seen here are over 250,000 clones, around 86% observed once, and the top ten hold around 2%. The TCR sequence derives from a man aged 50-60 years with acute or convalescent COVID-19. Input material: peripheral blood. The V call is TRBV11-3, the J call TRBJ2-2; perhaps TRBD2 as D (5 bases). This CDR3 reads CASSLVAGAGELFF. CDR3 DNA sequence: TGTGCCAGCAGCTTAGTGGCCGGGGCCGGGGAGCTGTTTTTT.